This T cell receptor beta chain was sequenced during a study of T cells in pancreatic ductal adenocarcinoma. General study results and limits: No significant tumor-blood clonality difference; means were about 0.11 and 0.072.

Repertoires were generated with immunoSEQ multiplex PCR, while TCRdb's copy carries only in-frame clones and drops some. The sample carries 4,500 to 5,000 clones, under 85% recorded once. The selected patients with pancreatic ductal adenocarcinoma had surgery but no neoadjuvant therapy. Of note for this clone: Its antigen is not identified.

Material for sequencing was pancreatic tumor tissue. This TCR was recovered from a human donor with pancreatic ductal adenocarcinoma. The donor label of this sample is uncertain.

The DNA of the CDR3 is TGCAGCGTTGGGGCGCTCGGTCAGCCCCAGCATTTT. This sequence encodes CSVGALGQPQHF. V and J are TRBV29-1 and TRBJ1-5; the D is unclear. V was cut by 4 bases and J by 6 bases, with 10 bases left in between. The germline V gene has CDR1 SQVTM and CDR2 ANQGSEA. The CDR3 extends over 12 amino acids.